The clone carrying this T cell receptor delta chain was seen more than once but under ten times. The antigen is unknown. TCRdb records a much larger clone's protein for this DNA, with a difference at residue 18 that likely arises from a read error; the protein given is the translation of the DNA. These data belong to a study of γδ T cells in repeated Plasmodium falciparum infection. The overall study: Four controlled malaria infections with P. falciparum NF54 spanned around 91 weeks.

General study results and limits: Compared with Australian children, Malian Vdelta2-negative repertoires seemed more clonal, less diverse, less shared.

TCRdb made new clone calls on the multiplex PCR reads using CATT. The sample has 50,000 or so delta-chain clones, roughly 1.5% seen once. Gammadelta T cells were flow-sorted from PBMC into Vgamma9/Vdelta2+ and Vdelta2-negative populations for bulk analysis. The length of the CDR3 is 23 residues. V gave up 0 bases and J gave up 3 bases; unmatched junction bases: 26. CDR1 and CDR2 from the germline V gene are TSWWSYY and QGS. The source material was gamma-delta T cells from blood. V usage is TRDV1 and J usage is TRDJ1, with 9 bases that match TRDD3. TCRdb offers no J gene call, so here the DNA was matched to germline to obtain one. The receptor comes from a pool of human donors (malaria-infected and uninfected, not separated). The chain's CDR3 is CALGELDLPWGIVPPLSADKLIF. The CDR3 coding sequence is TGTGCTCTTGGGGAACTTGACCTACCCTGGGGGATCGTACCTCCTTTGTCCGCCGATAAACTCATCTTT.